This T cell receptor (beta chain) was identified in a study of cytomegalovirus exposure and HLA in healthy donors. This PCR relied on a set of 60 Vbeta primers and 13 Jbeta primers. Data came from immunoSEQ multiplex PCR; TCRdb stores just in-frame clones and leaves some out. The repertoire table contains over 100,000 clones. V trimming: 6 bases; J trimming: 8 bases; junction bases outside the gene matches: 14. The CDR3 is 15 amino acids. Germline CDR1 and CDR2: SEHNR and FQNEAQ (reference sequence). This chain uses TRBV7-9 with TRBJ2-3; TRBD2 matches at 7 bases. Sequencing was done on a sample of PBMCs. The sequence was obtained from a young man in good health and CMV-seronegative. The CDR3 region is CASRSGKQDSRTQYF. CDR3 sequence (DNA): TGTGCCAGCAGGAGCGGGAAGCAGGACTCACGTACGCAGTATTTT.